The 27 T cell receptor beta chains reported below all come from one sample, sequenced in a study of T cell changes during pregnancy in multiple sclerosis. Measured with immunoSEQ multiplex PCR; TCRdb has only the in-frame clones, and not every one. The data show roughly 40,000 clones, with 92% seen just once and 10% to 15% held by the top ten. The sample in question was CD8+ T cells from peripheral blood mononuclear cells, obtained in the first trimester of pregnancy. The source of these receptors is a female donor with multiple sclerosis, enrolled in a pregnancy study.

The chain is built from TRBV25-1 and TRBJ1-1; D is uncertain. The germline CDR1 and CDR2 sequences are MGHDK and SYGVNS. The CDR3 is 16 residues long. Trimming shortened V by 3 bases and J by 3 bases, and 17 bases separated the two germline ends. The CDR3 DNA sequence: TGTGCCAGCAGTGATCTGAGGGAAAGGGAGGACACTGAAGCTTTCTTT. Encoded protein: CASSDLREREDTEAFF.

The V and J genes are TRBV7-8 and TRBJ1-1, with TRBD1 as a possible D gene (5 bases). Germline loops: CDR1 SGHVS, CDR2 FQNEAQ. The V end was cut by 5 bases, the J end by 3 bases, with 16 bases between. This CDR3 region has 15 residues. The CDR3: CASSPGPWGDTEAFF. The DNA for the CDR3 is TGTGCCAGCAGCCCCGGACCTTGGGGGGACACTGAAGCTTTCTTT. Full variable domain (rest looked up from reference TRBV7-8 and TRBJ1-1): GAGVSQSPRYKVAKRGQDVALRCDPISGHVSLFWYQQALGQGPEFLTYFQNEAQLDKSGLPSDRFFAERPEGSVSTLKIQRTQQEDSAVYLCASSPGPWGDTEAFFGQGTRLTVV.

This chain links TRBV7-8 with TRBJ2-1; 10 bases are a match to TRBD1. The germline gives CDR1 SGHVS, CDR2 FQNEAQ. The CDR3 consists of 15 residues. The V and J ends lost 7 bases and 7 bases, in that order; junction bases with no gene match: 10. The chain's CDR3 is CASNPGTGEGNEQFF. CDR3 bases: TGTGCCAGCAACCCCGGGACAGGGGAGGGGAATGAGCAGTTCTTC.

V gene TRBV13 combines with J gene TRBJ2-3; maybe TRBD2 (7 bases). The germline V and J ends were trimmed by 5 bases and 6 bases, with 21 bases remaining between them. This CDR3 spans 16 amino acids. In germline, CDR1 is PRHDT, CDR2 FYEKMQ (reference sequence). The CDR3 loop reads CASSPTGEGGADTQYF. CDR3 bases: TGTGCCAGCAGCCCCACGGGTGAGGGGGGGGCGGATACGCAGTATTTT.

This chain links TRBV10-3 with TRBJ1-6; no definite D call. Trimming left V 3 bases short and J 0 bases short, with 18 bases between. The CDR3 sequence is 19 residues long. The germline V gene encodes CDR1 ENHRY and CDR2 SYGVKD. The CDR3 DNA reads as TGTGCCATCAGTGACCCCCCCCCTCGAGGGAGCTCCTATAATTCACCCCTCCACTTT. This translates into CAISDPPPRGSSYNSPLHF.

The chain links TRBV7-6 to TRBJ2-1; 12 bases match TRBD2. V gave up 5 bases and J gave up 3 bases; unmatched junction bases: 5. The germline gives CDR1 SGHVS, CDR2 FNYEAQ. The CDR3 runs to 16 residues. The CDR3 loop reads CASSMRTSGDYNEQFF. In DNA, the CDR3 is TGTGCCAGCAGCATGAGGACTAGCGGGGACTACAATGAGCAGTTCTTC.

This clone was counted once. V usage is TRBV4-1 and J usage is TRBJ2-4; the match to TRBD1 covers 9 bases. This CDR3 contains 19 residues. The ends lost 1 base at V and 3 bases at J; junction bases unmatched: 13. Germline V CDR1 and CDR2: MGHRA, YSYEKL. CDR3 loop: CASSQGDRDRRPHKNIQYF. The DNA of the CDR3 is TGCGCCAGCAGCCAAGGGGACAGGGATAGAAGGCCCCACAAAAACATTCAGTACTTC.

The chain is built from TRBV6-1 and TRBJ1-2, with D possibly TRBD1 on 5 matching bases. V lost 0 bases and J lost 4, with 12 bases in between. The CDR3 has 15 amino acids. Germline CDR1 MNHNS, CDR2 SASEGT. The CDR3 here is CASSEAAGGSYGYTF. CDR3 DNA: TGTGCCAGCAGTGAAGCCGCGGGGGGAAGCTATGGCTACACCTTC.

The chain recombines TRBV11-2 with TRBJ2-7, with unresolved D. The CDR3 spans 11 residues. Germline CDR1 reads SGHAT; CDR2 reads FQNNGV. V lost 5 bases and J lost 3, with 5 bases in between. The CDR3 loop is CASSVSYEQYF. In DNA form, the CDR3 reads TGTGCCAGCAGCGTTAGCTACGAGCAGTACTTC.

The rearrangement links TRBV4-2 to TRBJ2-6; TRBD1 might be the D (6 bases). The V end was cut by 3 bases, the J end by 1 base, with 22 bases between. CDR3 length: 20 residues. CDR1 is LGHNA, CDR2 YNFKEQ, per germline. CDR3 loop: CASSQPTGYLLSSGANVLTF. CDR3 nucleotide sequence: TGTGCCAGCAGCCAGCCGACAGGCTACCTCCTTTCATCTGGGGCCAACGTCCTGACTTTC.

The V call is TRBV19, the J call TRBJ1-1, with D possibly being TRBD1 (6 bases). The CDR3 is 10 residues long. The germline gives CDR1 LNHDA, CDR2 SQIVND (reference sequence). V was cut by 8 bases and J by 9 bases, with 10 bases left in between. CDR3: CASVQGQAFF. CDR3 sequence (DNA): TGTGCCAGTGTACAGGGACAAGCTTTCTTT. Full variable domain (missing parts from reference TRBV19 and TRBJ1-1): DGGITQSPKYLFRKEGQNVTLSCEQNLNHDAMYWYRQDPGQGLRLIYYSQIVNDFQKGDIAEGYSVSREKKESFPLTVTSAQKNPTAFYLCASVQGQAFFGQGTRLTVV.

The chain is built from TRBV7-8 and TRBJ1-4; unclear D gene. Trimming took off 2 bases at V and 5 bases at J, with 6 bases between the two ends. From germline, CDR1 is SGHVS and CDR2 FQNEAQ. This CDR3 spans 13 amino acids. CDR3 residues: CASSLFPNEKLFF. The CDR3 nucleotides read TGTGCCAGCAGCTTATTTCCGAATGAAAAACTGTTTTTT.

The CDR3 loop is CASSPTGGDEAFF. The CDR3 DNA follows: TGTGCCAGCAGTCCCACGGGGGGAGACGAAGCTTTCTTT. The chain joins TRBV7-6 to TRBJ1-1; D possibly corresponds to TRBD1 (5 bases). The CDR3 covers 13 residues. V lost 6 bases and J lost 8, with 16 bases in between. The V gene's germline CDR1 is SGHVS and CDR2 FNYEAQ.

This chain connects TRBV7-3 to TRBJ1-1; tentative D call: TRBD1 (6 bases). The germline V gene has CDR1 SGHTA and CDR2 FQGTGA. This CDR3 comprises 15 residues. The germline V and J ends were trimmed by 5 bases and 1 base, with 14 bases remaining between them. CDR3 DNA sequence: TGTGCCAGCAGCGAAGACGGGGGGGCGAACACTGAAGCTTTCTTT. Translating gives CASSEDGGANTEAFF.

V is TRBV9 and J is TRBJ2-2; no clear D gene. Germline lookup yields CDR1 SGDLS and CDR2 YYNGEE. This CDR3 has 12 amino acids. The germline V and J ends were trimmed by 4 bases and 2 bases, with 3 bases remaining between them. CDR3 nucleotides: TGTGCCAGCAGCATAAACACCGGGGAGCTGTTTTTT. Encoded protein: CASSINTGELFF.

The chain combines TRBV19 with TRBJ2-7; TRBD2 might be the D (6 bases). This CDR3 has 13 amino acids. The V and J ends lost 3 bases and 3 bases respectively, with 9 bases between them. Germline CDR1 is LNHDA and CDR2 is SQIVND (reference sequence). This CDR3 is CASSIGGSYEQYF. The CDR3 bases are TGTGCCAGTAGTATCGGGGGTAGCTACGAGCAGTACTTC. The full variable domain, completed using reference TRBV19 and TRBJ2-7, is DGGITQSPKYLFRKEGQNVTLSCEQNLNHDAMYWYRQDPGQGLRLIYYSQIVNDFQKGDIAEGYSVSREKKESFPLTVTSAQKNPTAFYLCASSIGGSYEQYFGPGTRLTVT.

The J gene is TRBJ2-7, the V gene TRBV13, with 13 bases matching TRBD2. The ends lost 4 bases at V and 2 bases at J; junction bases unmatched: 14. This CDR3 has 19 residues. CDR1 is PRHDT, CDR2 FYEKMQ, per germline (reference sequence). The CDR3 is CASSSPRRLAGGPPYEQYF. CDR3 in DNA: TGTGCCAGCAGCTCCCCCCGAAGACTAGCGGGGGGCCCCCCCTACGAGCAGTACTTC.

This chain connects TRBV6-1 to TRBJ1-1; D gene unclear. The germline V gene has CDR1 MNHNS and CDR2 SASEGT. This CDR3 has 14 residues. The V and J ends lost 7 bases and 1 base respectively, with 13 bases between them. The CDR3 coding sequence is TGTGCCAGCAACGAGTTGACTGCGAACACTGAAGCTTTCTTT. This codes for CASNELTANTEAFF.

The gene calls are TRBV29-1 and TRBJ2-7; a possible D gene is TRBD2 (6 bases). This CDR3 has 13 amino acids. CDR1 is SQVTM, CDR2 ANQGSEA, per germline. Here the CDR3 DNA reads TGCAGTGTCTCCGGAGGGGTTTTATACGAGCAGTACTTC. Amino acid sequence: CSVSGGVLYEQYF.

The chain joins TRBV5-1 to TRBJ2-7; TRBD1 matches at 10 bases. The J segment lost 2 bases and the V segment lost 3 bases, leaving 2 bases of the junction unmatched. CDR3 length equals 14 residues. The germline V gene encodes CDR1 SGHRS and CDR2 YFSETQ. CDR3 sequence (DNA): TGCGCCAGCAGCTCTGGGACAGGGGCCTACGAGCAGTACTTC. Protein: CASSSGTGAYEQYF.

The chain uses TRBV6-1 and TRBJ2-1, with a weak D call TRBD1 (6 bases). The germline CDR1 and CDR2 sequences are MNHNS and SASEGT. Trimming removed 7 bases at V and 3 bases at J, with 16 bases between. CDR3 length equals 15 residues. CDR3 protein: CASKVGTGLYNEQFF. Written as DNA, the CDR3 is TGTGCCAGCAAAGTAGGAACAGGGCTCTACAATGAGCAGTTCTTC.

This clone showed up just a few times. The CDR3 here is CASSQYDRGPNEQYF. CDR3 coding DNA: TGCGCCAGCAGCCAATACGACAGGGGCCCCAACGAGCAGTACTTC. The V call is TRBV4-1, the J call TRBJ2-7, with 8 bases matching TRBD1. V trimming: 2 bases; J trimming: 5 bases; junction bases outside the gene matches: 8. Germline loops: CDR1 MGHRA, CDR2 YSYEKL. This CDR3 is built from 15 residues.

This chain links TRBV27 with TRBJ1-5; D uncertain. The CDR3 has 14 amino acids. CDR1 is MNHEY, CDR2 SMNVEV, per germline (reference sequence). Trimming left V 6 bases short and J 6 bases short, with 15 bases between. The CDR3 DNA reads as TGTGCCAGCAGGGACGGGGTAGTCGGTCAGCCCCAGCATTTT. Its translation: CASRDGVVGQPQHF.

The rearrangement uses TRBV5-6 and TRBJ1-1; TRBD1 matches 7 bases. This CDR3 spans 15 amino acids. Germline V lookup: CDR1 SGHDT, CDR2 YYEEEE. The junction had 9 bases not matched to a gene; V was cut back by 4 bases and J by 3 bases. As DNA, the CDR3 is TGTGCCAGCAGCCCAGGGGACAGTTGGTACACTGAAGCTTTCTTT. As protein: CASSPGDSWYTEAFF.

The CDR3 sequence: CASKGGSGSAADTQYF. CDR3 nucleotides: TGTGCCAGCAAAGGGGGTAGCGGGTCGGCGGCCGATACGCAGTATTTT. The genes are TRBV2 and TRBJ2-3; D may be TRBD2 (7 bases). The length of the CDR3 is 16 residues. Trimming took off 7 bases at V and 6 bases at J, with 23 bases between the two ends. Looked up from germline, CDR1 is SNHLY and CDR2 is FYNNEI.

The chain joins TRBV6-5 to TRBJ2-1, with a tentative D call TRBD2 (5 bases). The V gene's germline CDR1 is MNHEY and CDR2 SVGAGI. Trimming took off 3 bases at V and 7 bases at J, with 13 bases between the two ends. The CDR3 runs 14 residues. CDR3 bases: TGTGCCAGCAGTTATAACGGGGAAGCAAATGAGCAGTTCTTC. As protein: CASSYNGEANEQFF.

The chain joins TRBV11-2 to TRBJ1-3, with TRBD1 matching over 10 bases. With 4 bases clipped from V and 0 bases from J, the junction kept 3 bases outside the gene matches. The CDR3 runs to 16 residues. CDR1 is SGHAT and CDR2 is FQNNGV in the germline V gene. The CDR3 spells CASSSWTGGSGNTIYF. The CDR3 nucleotides are TGTGCCAGCAGCTCATGGACAGGGGGCTCTGGAAACACCATATATTTT.